This TCR beta chain was identified in a study of Ad26.COV2.S vaccination and SARS-CoV-2 variants. Treatment meaning: some 19 received Ad26.COV2.S at low or high dose, single or two shots; about 5 received placebo; per-sample allocation not given. Sample collection was performed on day 63 after the first vaccine or placebo injection. The V gene's germline CDR1 is SGHDN and CDR2 FVKESK. V was pared by 0 bases and J by 5 bases, with 10 bases between. The CDR3 loop spans 14 amino acids. Measured with immunoSEQ multiplex PCR; TCRdb has only the in-frame clones, and not every one. The table has about 680,000 clones, 70% to 90% seen once; the top ten hold over 1.3%.

The V and J genes are TRBV14 and TRBJ2-5; D is undetermined. The sample was peripheral blood, taken in a trial of Ad26.COV2.S vaccine versus placebo. The source is a person between 18 and 65 years old who received the Ad26.COV2.S COVID-19 vaccine or a placebo. The CDR3 sequence: CASSQEVGWETQYF. CDR3 DNA: TGTGCCAGCAGCCAAGAGGTCGGGTGGGAGACCCAGTACTTC.